The source of this T cell receptor (beta chain) is a study of shared clonotypes between healthy human individuals (TCRdb year 2020). Regarding the complete study: The cohort included a few men and a couple of women between 18 and 49 years of age. To estimate repertoire size and how much clonotypes are shared between individuals, the study performed deep sequencing of blood TCR repertoires from 4 to 6 healthy adults. To increase sequencing depth and limit assay-specific biases, TCR repertoire library preparation and sequencing were carried out by different laboratories using diverse techniques. Per donor, leukapheresis produced somewhere between about 0.94 and 10 billion PBMCs. For each donor, CD4 naive and CD4 memory were each given three plates, CD8 naive was given two plates, and CD8 memory was given one plate. Beyond this particular receptor, the publication reports: Across a handful of donors, approximately 4.9% of naive CD4, approximately 3.5% of naive CD8, 2% to 2.5% of memory CD4, and approximately 0.4% of memory CD8 clonotypes were shared. Larger estimated clonotype richness was generally found for naive subsets than for memory subsets. Only blood was sampled, and tissue TCR repertoires likely differ from those in blood. Rarefaction of sorted-subset datasets indicated incomplete sequencing despite the large sequencing depth. The small number of donors limited the genetic and exposure-history diversity represented. Pairwise subsampling led to the expectation that sequencing depth would affect the degree of clonotype sharing among donors. Clonotypes shared by all four sorted-subset donors showed higher generation probabilities than non-shared clonotypes.

Concerning this clone itself: Its cognate antigen has yet to be identified. No per-base quality is available; no much larger clone lies one base away.

Using the deep immunoSEQ assay, TCR CDR3 regions were amplified from genomic DNA by multiplex PCR. Genomic DNA extracted from each cell subset was distributed evenly over all wells of several immunoSEQ 96-well plates, and each plate served as one replicate. For sorted subsets, 200 to 250 ng of genomic DNA, equivalent to around 31,000 T cell genomes, went into each replicate PCR. Purified libraries were measured with a Qubit 3.0 fluorometer, size-checked on a Bioanalyzer 2100, and measured again with the KAPA Library Quantification kit. A separate single-read 150-cycle Illumina NextSeq 550 flow cell was used to sequence each immunoSEQ 96-well plate. From the authors' description of their analysis: Because only junctional sequences without quality scores were contained in the immunoSEQ output, filtering matching that applied to full-length reads could not be performed. Sequences were annotated with PyIR, a Python wrapper for IgBLAST v1.9, using IMGT germline references to assign V/J genes and CDR3. Reads were removed for weak V/J assignments (E-value above 1e-6), missing CDR3, stop codons, out-of-frame junctions, or ambiguous translated residues. A V3J clonotype was defined by an identical inferred V gene, J gene, and CDR3 amino acid sequence. Percentage overlap between repertoires was calculated by dividing the number of shared unique clonotypes by the size of the smaller repertoire. Repertoire richness was assessed with RTK rarefaction, the Chao1 estimator, and Recon v2.1 estimates of unobserved clonotypes. OLGA was used to compute generation probabilities for all TCRbeta clonotypes that the gDNA method yielded from four donors. TCRdb mirrors the immuneACCESS table, restricted to in-frame sequences. Some clones are absent from its copies; in checked studies, under half trace to an unresolved V gene, and the reason for the others is unknown. V, J and clone size are taken as reported in that table, and D and trimming were inferred from the DNA itself. This sample is represented by about 2 million clones; over 85% of them were singletons. 0.13% of the sample goes to the ten largest clones.

Deletion took 6 bases off V and 1 base off J, with a span of 16 bases between the germline ends. For CDR1 and CDR2, the germline V gene lists SGHTA and FQGNSA. Measured from the cysteine to the phenylalanine, the CDR3 is 15 residues long. The kept DNA is CDR3 alone, 45 bases in frame from the first base. Healthy HIV-negative adults with no recently reported acute infections or vaccinations were included as donors. Only Caucasian adults living in Nashville, Tennessee, USA were represented among the donors. CD4+ T cells were enriched by magnetic negative selection, after which naive cells were positively selected on CD45RA and the negative fraction was taken as the memory subset. Blood was collected by leukapheresis, and PBMCs were isolated by Ficoll-Histopaque density gradient centrifugation and then cryopreserved in liquid nitrogen vapor phase. Purity and quantity of every magnetically sorted T cell population were checked by analytical flow cytometry. Genomic DNA was isolated from each sorted fraction and quantified by UV absorbance on a Nanodrop 2000c.

The receptor was derived from a young man in good health. Sequencing was done on a sample of naive CD4+ T cells sorted from blood. This specimen's cell subset or site label, per the study, means: CD45RA+ positively selected. The V and J genes are TRBV7-2 and TRBJ2-7, and the D gene may be TRBD2, 6 bases matching. In nucleotide form, the sequence is TGTGCCAGCAGTGTATCGGGAGATCGGTCCTACGAGCAGTACTTC. It is translated as CASSVSGDRSYEQYF.